This TCR beta chain was recovered during a study of cytomegalovirus exposure and HLA in healthy donors. Generated by immunoSEQ multiplex PCR, the TCRdb table keeps only in-frame clones and is missing some. The profile shows some 50,000 clones, approximately 93% of them singletons. The material sequenced was PBMCs. This TCR derives from a woman aged 18-29 years in good health and CMV-seronegative.

CDR3 nucleotides: TGTGCCAGCTCGGGAGATTACAATGAGCAGTTCTTC. Protein product: CASSGDYNEQFF. The rearrangement joins TRBV18 to TRBJ2-1, with D tentatively TRBD2 (5 bases). The CDR3 is 12 amino acids. The germline CDR1 and CDR2 sequences are KGHSH and LQKENI. V was pared by 6 bases and J by 4 bases, with 7 bases between.